This TCR beta chain was sequenced for a study of cytomegalovirus exposure and HLA in healthy donors. Findings of the study overall: The majority of TCR sequences were rare, yet some public TCRs appeared in many donors. 164 TCR beta chains were listed as cytomegalovirus-associated.

This table comes from immunoSEQ multiplex PCR, and its TCRdb copy is limited to in-frame clones, with some not included. The sample lists 250,000 to 400,000 clones, approximately 85% seen once, with approximately 0.95% in the top ten. Note on this clone: Its specificity is not known.

While the first cohort had several hundred subjects, the donors belonged to the separate validation cohort of about 120 subjects. V shed 3 bases and J shed 2 bases, with 11 bases lying between them. The CDR3 spans 14 residues. Germline CDR1 and CDR2: WSHSY and SAAADI. The chain couples TRBV10-2 to TRBJ2-7; D remains ambiguous. This TCR derives from a man aged 25 to 45 in good health and CMV-seronegative. Source material: PBMCs. DNA for the CDR3: TGCGCCAGCAGTGACCACTCCGGTGCCTACGAGCAGTACTTC. Translated, it gives CASSDHSGAYEQYF.